This T cell receptor (beta chain) was captured by sequencing in a study of regulatory T cells in long-lasting Graves disease. The study's findings and limits: Investigators studied peripheral blood only, not thyroid tissue. TRBV28 was favored in persistent disease, as were TRBJ1-2 and TRBJ2-5.

For TCR beta, libraries came from iRepertoire HTBI primers and Arm-PCR of CDR3 regions. One entry per CDR3 protein results from TCRdb running MiXCR on the multiplex PCR reads. Of hundreds of thousands of distinct CDR3 sequences listed, less than 20% are singletons. There are 14 residues in the CDR3. The germline gives CDR1 SEHNR, CDR2 FQNEAQ (reference sequence). Trimming stripped 5 bases from V and 0 bases from J, with 9 bases between. In regard to this clonotype: No antigen is known for it.

Time point noted: newly diagnosed GD, antithyroid drugs for less than 3 months. Scientists built the TCR library using RNA that was extracted from PBMCs. The data were also submitted as part of a second study, on T cells in Graves' hyperthyroidism and ophthalmopathy. From that paper: Researchers ran a first-round RT-PCR on the TCR CDR3 using the HTBI primer set. The model predicted ophthalmopathy a median around 6.5 months before onset.

This TCR was sampled from a woman aged 30 to 39 with Graves disease. The sample consisted of peripheral blood mononuclear cells (PBMCs), taken at new diagnosis, from a patient treated with antithyroid drugs. The chain uses TRBV7-9 and TRBJ2-3, with D hard to call. The CDR3 sequence: CASSRTASTDTQYF. CDR3 sequence (DNA): TGTGCCAGCAGCCGGACGGCTAGCACAGATACGCAGTATTTT.